A selection of T cell receptor beta chains follows, all from one sample in a study of regulatory T cells in long-lasting Graves disease. TCRdb re-called the multiplex PCR reads through MiXCR, storing one row per CDR3 protein. The sample yields 500,000 or so distinct CDR3 sequences, 16% seen once. These same data were also listed under a study on T cells in Graves' hyperthyroidism and ophthalmopathy.

The sample consisted of peripheral blood mononuclear cells (PBMCs), taken at new diagnosis, from a patient treated with antithyroid drugs. The source is a middle-aged woman with Graves disease. The CDR3 runs from the conserved cysteine through the conserved F or W. D genes are given only for firm matches. Clone size is given for some rows only: seen once, a few or many times, or a class if the clone is expanded.

abundance	d_gene	j_gene	v_gene	CDR3nt	CDR3aa
many	TRBD1	TRBJ1-5	TRBV7-2	TGTGCCAGCAGCTTAGGGACAGGGTTCGTTCAGCCCCAGCATTTT	CASSLGTGFVQPQHF
-	-	TRBJ1-2	TRBV20-1	TGCAGTGCTACCTCGAGGGCCAACTATGGCTACACCTTC	CSATSRANYGYTF
many	-	TRBJ2-7	TRBV20-1	TGCAGCTGCAAGAGGAGGGGACGCTACGAGCAGTACTTC	CSCKRRGRYEQYF
few	-	TRBJ1-4	TRBV9	TGTGCCAGCAGCGCGATAGGGGGGTCGGAAGAAAAACTGTTTTTT	CASSAIGGSEEKLFF
many	TRBD2	TRBJ2-2	TRBV6-9	TGTGCCAGCAGTTACTTCTGGCTAGCGGGGGAGGACGGGGAGCTGTTTTTT	CASSYFWLAGEDGELFF
many	-	TRBJ2-3	TRBV6-2/TRBV6-3	TGTGCCAGCAGTTACTCGTTGGGGGGGCCGGAGTGGACGCAGTATTTT	CASSYSLGGPEWTQYF
few	-	TRBJ1-4	TRBV7-9	TGTGCCAGCAGCCCGGGGAAGGGGTTGGAGGAAAAACTGTTTTTT	CASSPGKGLEEKLFF
-	-	TRBJ2-7	TRBV18	TGTGCCAGCTCACTCTTCAACCCCGCCAGCTCCCACGAGCAGTACTTC	CASSLFNPASSHEQYF
-	-	TRBJ1-6	TRBV7-2	TGTGCCAGCAGCTTTCTGCAACCGCGGGGTTCACCCCTCCACTTT	CASSFLQPRGSPLHF
many	TRBD1	TRBJ1-2	TRBV3-1	TGTGCCAGCAGCCTGACAGGGGGAAGTTATGGCTACACCTTC	CASSLTGGSYGYTF
-	-	TRBJ1-1	TRBV6-2/TRBV6-3	TGTGCCAGCGCGATAGTGGGACACCGTGAAGCTTTCTTT	CASAIVGHREAFF
many	TRBD2	TRBJ2-5	TRBV28	TGTGCCAGCAGTTTAGTGGCTAGCGGGGTCCAAGAGACCCAGTACTTC	CASSLVASGVQETQYF
-	-	TRBJ2-2	TRBV7-2	TGTGCCAGCAGCTTAGCTGGAGTTGTGGCTAGGGCGAACACCGGGGAGCTGTTTTTT	CASSLAGVVARANTGELFF
-	-	TRBJ1-2	TRBV7-9	TGTGCCAGCAGCCTTTATCAGGGGTCGAATGGCTACACCTTC	CASSLYQGSNGYTF
many	-	TRBJ2-1	TRBV5-1	TGTGCCAGCAGCTTAGTAGGGAGCTCCTACAATGAGCAGTTCTTC	CASSLVGSSYNEQFF
few	-	TRBJ2-2	TRBV5-1	TGCGCCAGCAGCTTGGTGACTAGTTCAACCGGGGAGCTGTTTTTT	CASSLVTSSTGELFF
few	TRBD2	TRBJ2-7	TRBV20-1	TGCAGTGCCCTCACTAGCGGGGTTAACGAGCAGTACTTC	CSALTSGVNEQYF
few	-	TRBJ2-1	TRBV11-3	TGTGCCAGCAGCGACACAGGGAGCTCCTACAATGAGCAGTTCTTC	CASSDTGSSYNEQFF
few	TRBD2	TRBJ2-1	TRBV27	TGTGCCAGCAGGGCCCTAGCGGGGGGGGCAAATGAGCAGTTCTTC	CASRALAGGANEQFF
few	-	TRBJ1-5	TRBV2	TGTGCCAGCAGTGAAATGGCAGTAAATCAGCCCCAGCATTTT	CASSEMAVNQPQHF
-	TRBD1	TRBJ2-2	TRBV5-1	TGCGCCAGCAGCGGTACAGGGGGTGACACCGGGGAGCTGTTTTTT	CASSGTGGDTGELFF
few	-	TRBJ1-3	TRBV19	TGTGCCAGTGCTCTCTCTGGAAACACCATATATTTT	CASALSGNTIYF
-	-	TRBJ2-2	TRBV6-9	TGTGCCAGCAGTTACAGGGGAGGGACCGGGGAGCTGTTTTTT	CASSYRGGTGELFF
many	TRBD1	TRBJ2-5	TRBV5-1	TGCGCCAGCAGCTTGGCCGGGACAGGCCTTGGGGAGACCCAGTACTTC	CASSLAGTGLGETQYF
few	-	TRBJ1-6	TRBV5-1	TGTGCCAGCAGCTCCACCACCGGGACCCTGGCCAATTCACCCCTCCACTTT	CASSSTTGTLANSPLHF
many	TRBD2	TRBJ2-7	TRBV7-2	TGTGCCAGCAGCTTGAACGGGGGGTTCGAGCAGTACTTC	CASSLNGGFEQYF
many	-	TRBJ2-5	TRBV3-1	TGTGCCAGCAGCCAAGTGTACGGGCCGGAGAAGGAGACCCAGTACTTC	CASSQVYGPEKETQYF
few	TRBD2	TRBJ2-7	TRBV7-8	TGTGCCAGCACCCCTCCGGGACTAAACTACGAGCAGTACTTC	CASTPPGLNYEQYF
many	TRBD1	TRBJ2-7	TRBV7-2	TGTGCCAGCAGCAGGGACAGAGACTACGAGCAGTACTTC	CASSRDRDYEQYF
few	-	TRBJ2-3	TRBV27	TGTGCCAGCAGGCCGAACTGGCCAGATGCGCAGTATTTT	CASRPNWPDAQYF
many	-	TRBJ2-1	TRBV7-9	TGTGCCAGCAGCTCCTTTAGGGGGGCGAATGGGAATGAGCAGTTCTTC	CASSSFRGANGNEQFF
many	-	TRBJ2-1	TRBV3-1	TGTGCCAGCAGCCCGCGTATAGCCGAATCCTACAATGAGCAGTTCTTC	CASSPRIAESYNEQFF
-	-	TRBJ2-5	TRBV19	TGTGCCAGTAGTATGGTCGGCAGGGTCCGAGAAGAGACCCAGTACTTC	CASSMVGRVREETQYF
-	TRBD1	TRBJ1-1	TRBV10-2	TGCGCCAGCAGTCATCCGGGACAGGGGCACACTGAAGCTTTCTTT	CASSHPGQGHTEAFF
many	-	TRBJ1-1	TRBV25-1	TGTGCCAGCAGTGAACAGGGCCTGCACACTGAAGCTTTCTTT	CASSEQGLHTEAFF
few	-	TRBJ1-4	TRBV5-1	TGCGCCAGCAGCTTGGCTGGGAGTAATGAAAAACTGTTTTTT	CASSLAGSNEKLFF
many	TRBD1	TRBJ1-1	TRBV6-5	TGTGCCAGCAGTTACGGACCAGGGGGCACTGAAGCTTTCTTT	CASSYGPGGTEAFF
few	-	TRBJ1-2	TRBV10-3	TGTGCCATCAGTGGTGACATGACCTATGGCTACACCTTC	CAISGDMTYGYTF
-	TRBD1	TRBJ1-1	TRBV19	TGTGCCAGTAGACCTGGACAGGGGATTTTCACTGAAGCTTTCTTT	CASRPGQGIFTEAFF
-	-	TRBJ1-1	TRBV24-1	TGTGCCACCGGACCAAAGGACAGTTTGAACACTGAAGCTTTCTTT	CATGPKDSLNTEAFF
-	TRBD1	TRBJ1-2	TRBV29-1	TGCAGCGTTGAAGAGACGGGACAGGGGATTGGCTACACCTTC	CSVEETGQGIGYTF
-	-	TRBJ2-2	TRBV12-3/TRBV12-4	TGTGCCAGCAGCCTCCTTTCGGGGACACCTAACACCGGGGAGCTGTTTTTT	CASSLLSGTPNTGELFF
-	TRBD1	TRBJ2-1	TRBV7-2	TGTGCCAGCACTACACGGACAGGGGGTTTTTCCGAGCAGTTCTTC	CASTTRTGGFSEQFF
many	-	TRBJ1-1	TRBV28	TGTGTCACCGGAGGGGGGTCGAGGATCACTGAAGCTTTCTTT	CVTGGGSRITEAFF
-	TRBD1	TRBJ1-6	TRBV12-3/TRBV12-4	TGTGCCAGCAGGGGGGCGGACAGGGTAGTCTCACCCCTCCACTTT	CASRGADRVVSPLHF
many	-	TRBJ1-3	TRBV30	TGTGCCTGGAGTGTAGGAGGCCGCTCTGGAAACACCATATATTTT	CAWSVGGRSGNTIYF
many	-	TRBJ1-1	TRBV3-1	TGTGCCAGCAGCCAAAATGATAACACTGAAGCTTTCTTT	CASSQNDNTEAFF
-	-	TRBJ1-5	TRBV7-8	TGTGCCAGCAGCCCGCCCCGGACAGCCGGTCCCCCTAATCAGCCCCAGCATTTT	CASSPPRTAGPPNQPQHF
many	-	TRBJ2-3	TRBV30	TGTGCCTGGAACTCCCGGGCGATCACAGATACGCAGTATTTT	CAWNSRAITDTQYF
-	-	TRBJ1-2	TRBV11-2	TGTGCCAGCAGCTTCTGGGGGGGCAGGCCCTATGGCTACACCTTC	CASSFWGGRPYGYTF
many	-	TRBJ1-6	TRBV20-1	TGCAGTGCTAGGGGGGCTGGAGTTTCCTATAATTCACCCCTCCACTTT	CSARGAGVSYNSPLHF
many	-	TRBJ1-1	TRBV24-1	TGTGCCACCAGTGATGGAGTGAACACTGAAGCTTTCTTT	CATSDGVNTEAFF
-	-	TRBJ2-6	TRBV5-1	TGCGCCAGCAGCTTGGACCCCACAAGTGGGGCCAACGTCCTGACTTTC	CASSLDPTSGANVLTF
few	-	TRBJ1-6	TRBV6-2/TRBV6-3	TGTGCCAGCAGTTTCCGGGACCCTTATAATTCACCCCTCCACTTT	CASSFRDPYNSPLHF
-	-	TRBJ1-4	TRBV27	TGTGCCAGCAGTTTAACGACGGTGGGACGCGATGCAACTAATGAAAAACTGTTTTTT	CASSLTTVGRDATNEKLFF
-	-	TRBJ2-1	TRBV9	TGTGCCAGCAGCGTAGAGGTTGCGGGCAATGAGCAGTTCTTC	CASSVEVAGNEQFF
-	-	TRBJ1-1	TRBV4-1	TGCGCCAGCAGCCAAGACAGGGCGACCACTGAAGCTTTCTTT	CASSQDRATTEAFF
-	TRBD1	TRBJ2-7	TRBV10-3	TGTGCCATCAGTGATGGGACAGAGGCCTACGAGCAGTACTTC	CAISDGTEAYEQYF
many	-	TRBJ2-7	TRBV28	TGTGCCAGCAGCACAGCGTCCCAAGGGCTATACGAGCAGTACTTC	CASSTASQGLYEQYF
few	-	TRBJ1-1	TRBV5-1	TGCGCCAGCAGCTTGGATTGGGTCAACGCGGACACTGAAGCTTTCTTT	CASSLDWVNADTEAFF